This note documents a single T cell receptor (beta chain) sequence. This record comes from a study of blood T cell repertoires in COVID-19. Measured with immunoSEQ multiplex PCR; TCRdb has only the in-frame clones, and not every one. The sample yields roughly 85,000 clones, 70% to 90% seen once. Input material: peripheral blood. This TCR was recovered from a man over 45 with active or convalescent COVID-19.

CDR3 sequence reads: CAWSELAGGHPTQYF. CDR3 sequence (DNA): TGTGCCTGGAGTGAACTAGCGGGGGGGCATCCTACGCAGTATTTT. The chain couples TRBV30 to TRBJ2-3; 13 nucleotides line up with TRBD2. The junction had 6 bases not matched to a gene; V was cut back by 1 base and J by 8 bases. This CDR3 is 15 amino acids long. Germline V gene data show CDR1 as GTSNPN and CDR2 as SVGIG (reference sequence).